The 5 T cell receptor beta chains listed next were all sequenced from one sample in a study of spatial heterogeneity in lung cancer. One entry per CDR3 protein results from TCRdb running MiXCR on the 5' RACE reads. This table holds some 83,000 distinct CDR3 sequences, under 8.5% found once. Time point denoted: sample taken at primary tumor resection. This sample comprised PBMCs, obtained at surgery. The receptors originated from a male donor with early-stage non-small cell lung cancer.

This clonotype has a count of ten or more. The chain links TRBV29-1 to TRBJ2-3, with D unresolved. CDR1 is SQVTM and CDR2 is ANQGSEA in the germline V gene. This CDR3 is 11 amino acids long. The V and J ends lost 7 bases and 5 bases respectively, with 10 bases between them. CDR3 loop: CSALTGDTQYF. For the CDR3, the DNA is TGCAGCGCCTTGACGGGAGATACGCAGTATTTT.

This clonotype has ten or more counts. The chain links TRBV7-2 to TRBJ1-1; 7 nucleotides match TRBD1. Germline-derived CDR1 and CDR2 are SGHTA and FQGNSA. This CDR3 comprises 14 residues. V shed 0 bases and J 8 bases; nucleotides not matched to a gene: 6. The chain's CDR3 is CASSLAADRSEAFF. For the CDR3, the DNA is TGTGCCAGCAGCTTAGCTGCGGACAGGTCGGAAGCTTTCTTT.

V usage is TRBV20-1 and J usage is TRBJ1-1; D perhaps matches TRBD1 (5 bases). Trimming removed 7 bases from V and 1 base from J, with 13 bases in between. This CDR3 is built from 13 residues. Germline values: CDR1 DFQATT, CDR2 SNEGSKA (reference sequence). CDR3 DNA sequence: TGCAGTGGCGCGGGGCACACGAACACTGAAGCTTTCTTT. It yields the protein CSGAGHTNTEAFF.

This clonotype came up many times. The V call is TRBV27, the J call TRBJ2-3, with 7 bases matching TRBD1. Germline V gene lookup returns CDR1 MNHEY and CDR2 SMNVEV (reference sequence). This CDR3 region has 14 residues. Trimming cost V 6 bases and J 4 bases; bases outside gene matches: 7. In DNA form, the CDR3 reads TGTGCCAGCAGCAATAAGGGGGCCCCAGATACGCAGTATTTT. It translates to CASSNKGAPDTQYF.

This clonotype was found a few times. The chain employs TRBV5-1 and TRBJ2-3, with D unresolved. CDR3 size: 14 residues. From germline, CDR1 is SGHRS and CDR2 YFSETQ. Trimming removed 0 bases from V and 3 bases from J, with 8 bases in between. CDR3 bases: TGCGCCAGCAGCTTGGCCGCCCCTACAGATACGCAGTATTTT. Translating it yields CASSLAAPTDTQYF.